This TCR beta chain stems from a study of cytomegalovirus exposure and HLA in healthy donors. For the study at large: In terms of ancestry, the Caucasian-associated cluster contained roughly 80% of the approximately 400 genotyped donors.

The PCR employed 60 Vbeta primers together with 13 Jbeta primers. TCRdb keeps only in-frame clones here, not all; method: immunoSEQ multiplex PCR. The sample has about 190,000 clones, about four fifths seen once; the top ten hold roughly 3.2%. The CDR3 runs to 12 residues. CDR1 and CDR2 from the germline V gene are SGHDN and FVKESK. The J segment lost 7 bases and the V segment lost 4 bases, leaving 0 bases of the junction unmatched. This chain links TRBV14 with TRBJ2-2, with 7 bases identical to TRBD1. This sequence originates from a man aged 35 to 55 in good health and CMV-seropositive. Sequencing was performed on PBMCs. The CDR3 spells CASSPGGGELFF. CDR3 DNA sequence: TGTGCCAGCAGCCCAGGGGGCGGGGAGCTGTTTTTT.